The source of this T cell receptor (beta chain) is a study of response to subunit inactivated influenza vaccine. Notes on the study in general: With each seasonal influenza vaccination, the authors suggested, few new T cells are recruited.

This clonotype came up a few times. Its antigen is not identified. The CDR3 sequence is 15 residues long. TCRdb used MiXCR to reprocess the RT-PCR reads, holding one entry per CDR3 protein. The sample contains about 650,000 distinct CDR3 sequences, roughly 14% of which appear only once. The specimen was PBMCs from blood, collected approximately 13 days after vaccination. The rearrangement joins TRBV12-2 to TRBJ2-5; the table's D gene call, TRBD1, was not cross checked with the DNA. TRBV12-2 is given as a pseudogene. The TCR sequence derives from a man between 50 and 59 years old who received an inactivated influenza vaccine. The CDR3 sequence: CASRSPHPGLETQYF. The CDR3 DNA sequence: TGTGCAAGTCGCTCCCCACATCCGGGATTGGAGACCCAGTACTTC.